This T cell receptor (beta chain) was profiled in a study of T cells after somatic rescue of genetic block. The assay was immunoSEQ multiplex PCR, and TCRdb's table has in-frame clones only and misses some. The table includes tens of thousands of clones, just over 90% detected once. Comment on this clone: This sample also contains other DNA sequences that code for the same CDR3.

The clonotype comes from a young man. The sample consisted of peripheral blood mononuclear cells (PBMCs).

For the CDR3, the DNA is TGTGCCAGTAGTACCAGCGCCTACGAGCAGTACTTC. The encoded protein is CASSTSAYEQYF. This chain uses TRBV19 with TRBJ2-7; unclear D gene. The CDR3 runs to 12 residues. Germline V CDR1 and CDR2: LNHDA, SQIVND (reference sequence). V dropped 4 bases and J dropped 2 bases, with 6 bases sitting between them.